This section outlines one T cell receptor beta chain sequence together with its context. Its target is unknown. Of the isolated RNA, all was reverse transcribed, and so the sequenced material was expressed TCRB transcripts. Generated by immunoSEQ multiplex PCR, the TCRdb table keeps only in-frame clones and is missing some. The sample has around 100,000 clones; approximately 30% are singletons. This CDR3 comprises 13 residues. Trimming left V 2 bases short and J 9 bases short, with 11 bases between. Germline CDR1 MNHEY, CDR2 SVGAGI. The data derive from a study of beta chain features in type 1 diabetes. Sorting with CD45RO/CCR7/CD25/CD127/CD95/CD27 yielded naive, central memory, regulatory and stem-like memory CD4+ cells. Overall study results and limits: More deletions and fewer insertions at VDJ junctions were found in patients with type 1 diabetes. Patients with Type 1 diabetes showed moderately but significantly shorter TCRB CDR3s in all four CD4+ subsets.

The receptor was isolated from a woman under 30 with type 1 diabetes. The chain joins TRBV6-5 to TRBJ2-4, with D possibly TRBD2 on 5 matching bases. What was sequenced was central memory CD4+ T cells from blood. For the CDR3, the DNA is TGTGCCAGCAGTTACGTAGTGGCGGGCATTCAGTACTTC. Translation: CASSYVVAGIQYF.